This entry is about one T cell receptor (beta chain). The CDR3 is made up of 11 amino acids. V shed 2 bases and J shed 7 bases, with 7 bases lying between them. Per germline, CDR1 DFQATT and CDR2 SNEGSKA (reference sequence). TCRdb called the RT-PCR reads again in MiXCR, with one record for every CDR3 protein. The sample shows roughly 630 distinct CDR3 sequences, about 39% of them seen only once. This receptor was taken from a female donor with primary Sjogren's syndrome. V usage is TRBV20-1 and J usage is TRBJ2-3, with D hard to call. Sample: memory CD4+ T cells from salivary gland. CDR3 sequence: CSARSGHTQYF. CDR3 bases: TGCAGTGCTAGATCCGGACATACGCAGTATTTT.